This is a list of T cell receptor beta chains from one sample in a study of blood T cell repertoires in COVID-19. This table comes from immunoSEQ multiplex PCR, and its TCRdb copy is limited to in-frame clones, with some not included. Of about 380,000 clones in the sample, 85% to 90% were seen once. The sample taken for sequencing was PBMCs or T cells enriched from blood (not recorded which). These receptors were taken from a woman between 18 and 29 years old who had recovered from COVID-19. Each CDR3 is given with its conserved first and last residue. Each record gives: V gene, CDR3 length, J gene, D gene, clone size, CDR3 DNA, CDR3 protein. A D gene is named only where the DNA matches it firmly. Some rows mark clone size as missing; the rest say once, few, many or name a class of expanded clone.

TRBV24-1	13	TRBJ1-2	TRBD1	NA	TGTGCCACCAGTGATTACAGGGGAGATGGCTACACCTTC	CATSDYRGDGYTF
TRBV4-2	17	TRBJ2-7	NA	NA	TGTGCCAGCAGCCAAGATCCTAATCAGGCTCTCGCCTACGAGCAGTACTTC	CASSQDPNQALAYEQYF
TRBV5-5	15	TRBJ1-3	NA	NA	TGTGCCAGCAGCTCCGGGGGGACACTCCTCTCCACCATATATTTT	CASSSGGTLLSTIYF
TRBV25-1	15	TRBJ1-4	TRBD1	NA	TGTGCCAGCAGTGACACCCGGGACAGGGGGGAAAAACTGTTTTTT	CASSDTRDRGEKLFF
TRBV11-2	15	TRBJ1-5	TRBD1	NA	TGTGCCAGCAGCATTGGGACAGGGGGAAATCAGCCCCAGCATTTT	CASSIGTGGNQPQHF
TRBV7-2	15	TRBJ1-6	TRBD1	few	TGTGCCAGCAGACCAGGACAGGGGTCGAATTCACCCCTCCACTTT	CASRPGQGSNSPLHF
TRBV7-8	16	TRBJ1-2	TRBD1	NA	TGTGCCAGCAGCTCGGGCCCGGGACAGGGGTACTATGGCTACACCTTC	CASSSGPGQGYYGYTF
TRBV18	15	TRBJ1-1	NA	NA	TGTGCCAGCTCACCCCCGGGGAGTGTAGCCACTGAAGCTTTCTTT	CASSPPGSVATEAFF
TRBV5-3	15	TRBJ2-3	TRBD2	NA	TGTGCCAGAAGCTTGGAGGTGGGAGGGGCGGATACGCAGTATTTT	CARSLEVGGADTQYF
TRBV19	17	TRBJ2-6	TRBD1	NA	TGTGCCAGTAGTCGACAGGGGGCGAGCTCTGGGGCCAACGTCCTGACTTTC	CASSRQGASSGANVLTF
TRBV3-1/TRBV3-2	16	TRBJ2-3	TRBD2	NA	TGTGCCAGCAGCTCCCGACTAGCGGGGCCCACAGATACGCAGTATTTT	CASSSRLAGPTDTQYF
TRBV7-2	14	TRBJ2-7	TRBD1	NA	TGTGCCAGCAGCTTAGCAGGGGGCCCCTACGAGCAGTACTTC	CASSLAGGPYEQYF
TRBV4-1	15	TRBJ1-1	NA	NA	TGCGCCAGCAGCCAACATCCCCTAACGAACACTGAAGCTTTCTTT	CASSQHPLTNTEAFF